This TCR beta chain derives from a study of read filtering for tumor transcriptome and immune sequencing. Background on the study: Among patients, some 17 were male and about 15 female, aged roughly 47 to 90 (mean about 72). After DNase treatment, RNA was made into whole-transcriptome libraries.

This CDR3 has 21 residues. Molecular barcoded adaptors covering alpha/delta and beta/gamma chains were used on roughly 400 ng RNA. Each CDR3 protein is one row after TCRdb ran MiXCR on the reads. The sample includes 90,000 or so distinct CDR3 sequences, about 22% seen only once; the top ten take approximately 10%. The chain recombines TRBV21-1 with TRBJ2-1; TRBD1 is taken as the D call from the table, unchecked against the DNA. TRBV21-1 is tagged as a pseudogene. Sequencing input: a population of CD138-negative cells sorted from bone marrow. The origin of this receptor is a donor aged 40 or older with multiple myeloma. CDR3 nucleotides: TGTGCTAGCAGCAAACAGACCGACAGGGACCCGTCGGGAGGCTCCTACAATGAGCAGTTCTTC. Protein sequence: CASSKQTDRDPSGGSYNEQFF.